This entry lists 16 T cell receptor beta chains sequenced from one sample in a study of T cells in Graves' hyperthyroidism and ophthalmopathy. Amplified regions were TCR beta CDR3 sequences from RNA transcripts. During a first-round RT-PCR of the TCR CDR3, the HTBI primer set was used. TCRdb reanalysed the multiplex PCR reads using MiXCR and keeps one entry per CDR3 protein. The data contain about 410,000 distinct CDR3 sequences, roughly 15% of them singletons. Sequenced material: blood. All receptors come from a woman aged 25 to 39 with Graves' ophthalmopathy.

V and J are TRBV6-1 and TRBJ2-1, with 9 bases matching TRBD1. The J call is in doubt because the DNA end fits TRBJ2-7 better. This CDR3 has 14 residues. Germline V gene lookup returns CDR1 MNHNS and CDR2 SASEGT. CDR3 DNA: TGTGCCAGCAGTACTTCACAGGGGGCGCTTGAGCAGTACTTC. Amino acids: CASSTSQGALEQYF.

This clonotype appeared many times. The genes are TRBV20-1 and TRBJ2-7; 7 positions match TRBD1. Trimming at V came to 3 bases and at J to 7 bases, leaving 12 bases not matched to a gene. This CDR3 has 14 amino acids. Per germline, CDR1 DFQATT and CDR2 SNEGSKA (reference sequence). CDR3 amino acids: CSASPTGSGHEQYF. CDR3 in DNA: TGCAGTGCTAGCCCGACAGGGTCGGGCCATGAGCAGTACTTC.

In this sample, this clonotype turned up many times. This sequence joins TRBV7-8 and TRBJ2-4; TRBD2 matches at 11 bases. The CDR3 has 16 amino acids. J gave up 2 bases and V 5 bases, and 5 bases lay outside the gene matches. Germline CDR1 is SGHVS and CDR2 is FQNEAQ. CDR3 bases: TGTGCCAGCAGCCCCACTAGCGGGGGTTCCAAAAACATTCAGTACTTC. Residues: CASSPTSGGSKNIQYF.

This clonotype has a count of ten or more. CDR3 amino acids: CASSDPAGQTYNEQFF. The DNA of the CDR3 is TGTGCCAGCAGTGATCCCGCGGGACAGACGTACAATGAGCAGTTCTTC. The V gene is TRBV25-1, the J gene TRBJ2-1; D might be TRBD1 (7 bases). Trimming shortened V by 3 bases and J by 4 bases, and 16 bases separated the two germline ends. The germline gives CDR1 MGHDK, CDR2 SYGVNS. This CDR3 has 16 amino acids.

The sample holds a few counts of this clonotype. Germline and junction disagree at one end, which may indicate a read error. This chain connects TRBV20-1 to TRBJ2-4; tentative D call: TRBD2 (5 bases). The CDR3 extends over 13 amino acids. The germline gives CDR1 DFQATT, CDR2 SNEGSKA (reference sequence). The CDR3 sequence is CSTRGLSENIQYF. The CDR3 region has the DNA TGCAGTACTAGAGGACTCTCAGAAAACATTCAGTACTTC.

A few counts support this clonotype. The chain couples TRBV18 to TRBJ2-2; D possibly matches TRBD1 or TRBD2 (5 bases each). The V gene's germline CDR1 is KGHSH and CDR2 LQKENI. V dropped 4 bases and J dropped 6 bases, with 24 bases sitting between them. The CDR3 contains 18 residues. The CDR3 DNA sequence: TGTGCCAGCTCACTACTAGGACACACACTCCCGGTTCCCGGGGAGCTGTTTTTT. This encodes CASSLLGHTLPVPGELFF.

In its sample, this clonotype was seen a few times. CDR3: CSARQPQGARETQYF. As DNA, the CDR3 is TGCAGTGCTCGCCAACCACAGGGGGCAAGGGAGACCCAGTACTTC. This chain uses TRBV20-1 with TRBJ2-5; 9 nucleotides align to TRBD1. CDR3 size: 15 residues. V dropped 5 bases and J dropped 5; count of bases not matched to a gene: 12. Looked up from germline, CDR1 is DFQATT and CDR2 is SNEGSKA (reference sequence).

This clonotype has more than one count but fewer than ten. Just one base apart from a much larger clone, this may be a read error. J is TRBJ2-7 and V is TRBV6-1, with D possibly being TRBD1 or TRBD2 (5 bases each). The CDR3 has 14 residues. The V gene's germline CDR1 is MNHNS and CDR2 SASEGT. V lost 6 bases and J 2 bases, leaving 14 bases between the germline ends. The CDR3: CASSLRDGAYEQYF. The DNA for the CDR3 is TGTGCCAGCAGCCTCCGGGACGGTGCCTACGAGCAGTACTTC.

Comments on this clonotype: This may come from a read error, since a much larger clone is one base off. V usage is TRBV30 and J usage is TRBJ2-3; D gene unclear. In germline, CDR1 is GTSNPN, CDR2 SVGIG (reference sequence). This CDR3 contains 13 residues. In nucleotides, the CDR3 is TGTGCCTGGAGTGTGAAAGCCACAGATACGCGGTATTTT. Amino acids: CAWSVKATDTRYF. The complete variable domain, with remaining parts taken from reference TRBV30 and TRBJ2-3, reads SQTIHQWPATLVQPVGSPLSLECTVEGTSNPNLYWYRQAAGRGLQLLFYSVGIGQISSEVPQNLSASRPQDRQFILSSKKLLLSDSGFYLCAWSVKATDTRYFGPGTRLTVL.

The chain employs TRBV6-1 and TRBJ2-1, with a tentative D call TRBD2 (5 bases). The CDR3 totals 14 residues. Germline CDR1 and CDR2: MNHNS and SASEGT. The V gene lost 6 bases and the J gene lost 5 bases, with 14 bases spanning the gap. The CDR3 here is CASRASTRNNEQFF. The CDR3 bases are TGTGCCAGCAGAGCTAGTACTAGAAACAATGAGCAGTTCTTC.

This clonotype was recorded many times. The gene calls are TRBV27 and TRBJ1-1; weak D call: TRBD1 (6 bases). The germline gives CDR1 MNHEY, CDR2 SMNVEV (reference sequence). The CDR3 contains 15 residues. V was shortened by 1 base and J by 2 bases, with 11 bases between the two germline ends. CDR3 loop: CASSLYGRGNTEAFF. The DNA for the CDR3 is TGTGCCAGCAGTTTATATGGCAGGGGAAACACTGAAGCTTTCTTT.

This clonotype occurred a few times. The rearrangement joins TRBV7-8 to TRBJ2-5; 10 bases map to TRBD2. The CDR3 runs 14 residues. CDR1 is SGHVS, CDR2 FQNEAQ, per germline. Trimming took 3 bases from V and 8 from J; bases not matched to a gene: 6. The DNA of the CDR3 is TGTGCCAGCAGCTTCACTAGCGGGGCCCCCACCCAGTACTTC. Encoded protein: CASSFTSGAPTQYF.

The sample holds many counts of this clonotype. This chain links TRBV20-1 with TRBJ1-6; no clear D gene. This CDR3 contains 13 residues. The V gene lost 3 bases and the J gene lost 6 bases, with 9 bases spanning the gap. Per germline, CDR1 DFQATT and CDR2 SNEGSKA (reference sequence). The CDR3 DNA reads TGCAGTGCTAGCGAGGAGGTTAATTCACCCCTCCACTTT. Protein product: CSASEEVNSPLHF.

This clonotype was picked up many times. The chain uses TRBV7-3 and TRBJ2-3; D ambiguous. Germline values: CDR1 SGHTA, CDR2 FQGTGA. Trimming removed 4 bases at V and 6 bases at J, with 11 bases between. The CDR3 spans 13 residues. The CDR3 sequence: CASSSYVVDTQYF. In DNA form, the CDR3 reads TGTGCCAGCAGCTCATATGTAGTGGATACGCAGTATTTT.

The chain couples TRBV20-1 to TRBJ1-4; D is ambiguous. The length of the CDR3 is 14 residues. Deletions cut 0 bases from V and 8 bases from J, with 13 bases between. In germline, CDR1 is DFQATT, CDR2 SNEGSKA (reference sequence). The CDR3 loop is CSARDRRQTEKLFF. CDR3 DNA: TGCAGTGCTAGAGATCGGAGGCAGACCGAAAAACTGTTTTTT.

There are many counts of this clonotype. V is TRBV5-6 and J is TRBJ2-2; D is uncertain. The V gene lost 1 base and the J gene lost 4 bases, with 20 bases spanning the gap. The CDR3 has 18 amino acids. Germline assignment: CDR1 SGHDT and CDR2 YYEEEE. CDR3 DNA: TGTGCCAGCAGCTTGTCCCACTTCTTCGCTTCGGGCACCGGGGAGCTGTTTTTT. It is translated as CASSLSHFFASGTGELFF.